This TCR beta chain was retrieved from a study of cytomegalovirus exposure and HLA in healthy donors. Study overall: Some 200 million T cells yielded approximately 110 million unique TCR beta sequences in earlier analysis.

This PCR relied on a set of 60 Vbeta primers and 13 Jbeta primers. The table came from immunoSEQ multiplex PCR; TCRdb's copy has only in-frame clones and leaves some out. Among approximately 110,000 clones listed, around 80% were seen once. The CDR3 is 13 amino acids. The V end lost 2 bases, the J end lost 4 bases, and 8 bases lay between the germline ends. From germline, CDR1 is SGHTA and CDR2 FQGTGA. As regards this clone: Its antigen is as yet unknown.

Whole-study results and caveats: The dataset shows that most TCR sequences were rare, while some public TCRs occurred in many donors. Later analysis identified a missense DCLRE1C variant that was linked to TCR beta V- and J-gene trimming.

The source is a woman in her thirties in good health and CMV-seronegative. The chain couples TRBV7-3 to TRBJ2-5, with D unresolved. The sample taken for sequencing was PBMCs. CDR3 sequence (DNA): TGTGCCAGCAGCTTATTTCCGGGAGAGACCCAGTACTTC. It is translated as CASSLFPGETQYF.